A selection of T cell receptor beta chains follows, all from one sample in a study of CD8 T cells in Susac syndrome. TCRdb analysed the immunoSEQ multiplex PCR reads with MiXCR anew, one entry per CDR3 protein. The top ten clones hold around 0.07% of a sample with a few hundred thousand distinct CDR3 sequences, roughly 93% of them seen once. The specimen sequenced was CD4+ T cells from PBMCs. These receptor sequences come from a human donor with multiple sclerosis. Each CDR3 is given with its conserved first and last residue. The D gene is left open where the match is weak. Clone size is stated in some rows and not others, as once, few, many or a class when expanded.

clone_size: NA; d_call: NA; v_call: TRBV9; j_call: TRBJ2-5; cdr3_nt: TGTGCCAGCAGCGTAGGCGGGGGCTGGGAGACCCAGTACTTC; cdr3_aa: CASSVGGGWETQYF
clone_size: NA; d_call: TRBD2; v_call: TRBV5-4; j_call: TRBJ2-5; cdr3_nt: TGTGCCAGCAGCTTGGAACGGGGAGGGGAGACCCAGTACTTC; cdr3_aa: CASSLERGGETQYF
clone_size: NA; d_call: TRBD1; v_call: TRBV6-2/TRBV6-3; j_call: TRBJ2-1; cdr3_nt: TGTGCCAGCAGCACACTAAGGGGGCTCTACAATGAGCAGTTCTTC; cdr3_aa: CASSTLRGLYNEQFF
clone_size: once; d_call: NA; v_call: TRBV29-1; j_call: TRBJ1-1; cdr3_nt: TGCAGCGCCCGACAGATCATGAACACTGAAGCTTTCTTT; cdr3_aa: CSARQIMNTEAFF
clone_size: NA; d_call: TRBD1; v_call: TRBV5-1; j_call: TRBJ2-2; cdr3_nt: TGCGCCAGCAGCTTGGGGGGACAGGTCGCCGGGGAGCTGTTTTTT; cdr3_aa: CASSLGGQVAGELFF
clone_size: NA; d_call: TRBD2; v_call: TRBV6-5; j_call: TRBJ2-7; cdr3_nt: TGTGCCAGCAGTTACTCAGGTGGTCGCGGGGGCGAGCAGTACTTC; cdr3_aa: CASSYSGGRGGEQYF
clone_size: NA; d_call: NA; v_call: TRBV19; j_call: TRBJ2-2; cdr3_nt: TGTGCCAGTAGTAAGGGCGGAGGCGCGAACACCGGGGAGCTGTTTTTT; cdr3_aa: CASSKGGGANTGELFF
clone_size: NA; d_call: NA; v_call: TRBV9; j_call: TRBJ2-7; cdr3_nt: TGTGCCAGCAGCGTGAGTCCAGGTGGAGTGGACGAGCAGTACTTC; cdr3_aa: CASSVSPGGVDEQYF
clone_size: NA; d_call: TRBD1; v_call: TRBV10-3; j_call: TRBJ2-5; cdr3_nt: TGTGCCATCAGTGACTGGACAGGGGGGAAAGAGACCCAGTACTTC; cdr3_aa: CAISDWTGGKETQYF
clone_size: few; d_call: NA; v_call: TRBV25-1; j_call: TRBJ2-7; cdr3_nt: TGTGCCAGCAGTGAATTTGTGGGGTCCTACGAGCAGTACTTC; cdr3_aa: CASSEFVGSYEQYF